What follows is one T cell receptor (beta chain) and its context. This clonotype was recorded at least ten times. Its antigen specificity is not known. The record has no base qualities; no much larger clone is one base away. The germline V gene gives CDR1 as SGDLS and CDR2 as YYNGEE. V lost 5 bases and J lost 1 base; the stretch between them is 13 bases long. The CDR3 covers 15 residues, taking in both the cysteine and the phenylalanine. The read is trimmed to its CDR3 DNA, 45 bases read in frame from base 1. The time point label corresponds to: sample taken at primary tumor resection. Without any cell sorting, TCR sequencing was performed on whole RNA extracted either from tumor and nontumor lung tissue or from cryopreserved PBMC samples. Samples were obtained from over 70 patients with early-stage, untreated non-small cell lung cancer from the lung TRACERx cohort. A patient was chosen for TCR sequencing only when enough RNA was available from at least two tumor regions.

The data originate from a study of spatial heterogeneity in lung cancer (dated by TCRdb to between 2018 and 2021). With respect to the entire study: More beta-chain than alpha-chain transcripts were consistently detected, likely reflecting higher beta-chain transcript abundance. In the raw uncorrected reads, each unique combination of TCR and UMI appeared on average more than ten times. In non-small cell lung cancer, the study made a quantitative comparison of TCR alpha and beta repertoires among multiple tumor regions, matched nontumor lung and blood. Nonsynonymous mutation counts, determined by whole-exome sequencing of tumor tissue, were related to TCR repertoire features. Both alpha and beta chains were TCR-sequenced in 200 to 250 tumor regions, roughly 70 matched nontumor lung samples and some 50 PBMC samples obtained at surgery.

Receptor amplification or capture employed 5' RACE. The instrument given in TCRdb is NextSeq 500. In the TCR library protocol, a unique molecular identifier was attached to each TCR cDNA molecule so that PCR and sequencing errors could be corrected. Processing in the source paper ran as follows. TCR identification, UMI-based error correction and CDR3 extraction were all carried out with Decombinator tools. TCRs above a frequency of 2 per 1,000, corresponding to the top 1% of the tumor frequency distribution, were defined as expanded. Renyi diversity was calculated using the R vegan package after each repertoire was subsampled 100 times to 5,000 TCRs. To build CDR3 similarity networks, amino acid triplet string-kernel similarity was used, and CDR3s were connected when their pairwise similarity was above 0.82. TCRdb ran its own pipeline on the public reads, namely fastp trimming at Q25 and MiXCR clone calling, and kept in-frame beta chains. Identical CDR3 protein sequences are pooled into one entry, listed with their most common genes and DNA. These V and J calls are TCRdb output, not the study's own analysis. The sample includes approximately 81,000 distinct CDR3 sequences, with around an eighth observed a single time. Jointly, the top ten make up around 4.3% of the sample.

The paper as a whole reports these results and caveats: Confirming at a functional level the hypothesis that regional TCRs recognize regional mutations was considered to require additional single-cell paired TCR alpha and beta sequencing. Ubiquitous expanded tumor TCRs showed up in blood more often at tumor resection than at routine follow-up.

The rearranged segments are TRBV9 and TRBJ2-1; the D assignment is uncertain and may be TRBD1 or TRBD2, with 5 bases supporting each. The TCR comes from a male donor with early-stage non-small cell lung cancer. Material: PBMCs, obtained at surgery. The CDR3 here reads CASSPGTESYNEQFF. Here is the DNA: TGTGCCAGCAGTCCCGGGACCGAGTCCTACAATGAGCAGTTCTTC. Reference TRBV9 and TRBJ2-1 genes cover what lies past the CDR3, so the full variable domain is DSGVTQTPKHLITATGQRVTLRCSPRSGDLSVYWYQQSLDQGLQFLIQYYNGEERAKGNILERFSAQQFPDLHSELNLSSLELGDSALYFCASSPGTESYNEQFFGPGTRLTVL.